This paragraph covers one T cell receptor (beta chain) sequence. Its target is unknown. The CDR3 is 11 residues long. V lost 7 bases to trimming and J lost 3 bases, with 6 bases between them. Germline CDR1 reads LGHNA; CDR2 reads YNFKEQ. This record comes from a study of OX40 agonist ivuxolimab in advanced cancers. Study at large: Patients treated during dose escalation were battling hepatocellular carcinoma, melanoma, renal cell or head and neck cancer.

TCRdb's table, derived via immunoSEQ multiplex PCR, lists solely in-frame clones and lacks some. The sample has some 100,000 clones; 92% are singletons. Study results and caveats: The investigators did not determine what antigen specificity the expanded peripheral T cells had. Several nonresponders also turned out to have low normalized T-cell clonal expansion. Clones of CD4+ and CD8+ blood T cells grew by week 6 at doses of 0.1 to 3.0 mg/kg.

This chain joins TRBV4-2 and TRBJ1-1; D is uncertain. Sequenced here: CD4+ or CD8+ T cells sorted from blood, sampled in a trial of the OX40 agonist ivuxolimab. This TCR was recovered from an adult with an advanced solid tumor such as melanoma, head and neck, liver or kidney cancer. The CDR3 here is CASMGHTEAFF. CDR3 DNA sequence: TGTGCCAGCATGGGTCACACTGAAGCTTTCTTT.